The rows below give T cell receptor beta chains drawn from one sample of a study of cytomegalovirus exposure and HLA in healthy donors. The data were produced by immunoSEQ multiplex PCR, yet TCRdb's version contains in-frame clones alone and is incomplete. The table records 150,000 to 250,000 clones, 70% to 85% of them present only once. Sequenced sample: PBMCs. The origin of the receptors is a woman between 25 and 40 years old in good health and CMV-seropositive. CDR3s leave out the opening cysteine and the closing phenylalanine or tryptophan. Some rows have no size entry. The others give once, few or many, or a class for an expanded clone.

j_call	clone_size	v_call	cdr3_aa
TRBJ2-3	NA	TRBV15	ATSSWGETDTQY
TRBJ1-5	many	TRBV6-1	ASSEMAGAYSNQPQH
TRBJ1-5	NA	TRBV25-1	ASSDGRWDQPQH
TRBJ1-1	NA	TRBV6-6	ASSQRTGLFAEAF
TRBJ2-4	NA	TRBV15	ATSRDTSGNIQY
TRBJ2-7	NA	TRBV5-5	ASSFRQETGEQY
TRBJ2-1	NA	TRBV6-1	ASSEFSREGDEQF
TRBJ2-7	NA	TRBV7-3	ASSLGGLAAHEQY
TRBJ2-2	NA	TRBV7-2	ASSLPPGLPNTGELF
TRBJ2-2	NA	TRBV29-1	SVDWRDGTGELF
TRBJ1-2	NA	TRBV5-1	ATSSLAGTDVSYT
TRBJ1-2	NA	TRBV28	ASSLHGGFYGYT
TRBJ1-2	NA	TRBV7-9	ASSPDLRYGYT